This entry concerns a single T cell receptor beta chain. This clonotype was picked up a small number of times. This receptor's antigen is unknown. Nothing much larger sits one base from this clone, and base qualities are not available. The treatment or condition label, read with the paper, signifies: roughly 11-day PBMC culture with coronavirus spike peptide pools or control peptides (ViraFEST assay). To expand antigen-specific T cells with peptide pools and then pick out the expanded clonotypes through TCR sequencing, the study relied on the ViraFEST assay. Positive SARS-CoV-2 PCR tests in the convalescent patients dated from March to December 2020, before Alpha, Beta and Delta variants emerged in the United States. PBMCs were cultured at roughly 2 million per well in IMDM supplemented with approximately 4.7% human AB serum and about 10 IU/ml IL-2, with approximately 9.2 ug/ml peptide pools added. Half of the culture medium was replaced with fresh IL-2-containing medium on days 3 and 7. After 10 to 11 days of culture, CD4+ T cells were isolated by negative selection with the EasySep CD4+ T cell isolation kit. Ficoll-Paque Plus gradient centrifugation was used to isolate PBMCs from whole blood, and the isolated PBMCs were then either used fresh or cryopreserved at -140C. Each culture condition was generally run in triplicate wells.

This entry is derived from a study of vaccination and CD4 T cells after COVID-19 (dated by TCRdb to 2021 to 2024). As for the study more broadly: Convalescent patients had a positive SARS-CoV-2 result on nasal swab PCR, and of these patients, fewer than ten had mild disease and one had severe disease. In the convalescent cohort there were six males and four females, among whom were two Hispanic individuals, seven Caucasians, two Asians and one multiracial person. Two doses of either the Pfizer-BioNTech BNT162b2 vaccine (n=8) or the Moderna mRNA-1273 vaccine (n=2) were administered to participants. Overlapping spike peptide pools from SARS-CoV-2 and from the common cold coronaviruses HCoV-NL63, HCoV-OC43 and HCoV-229E were used as culture stimuli. As controls, cultures received a CEFX viral epitope pool (the positive control), an HIV-1 Nef peptide pool (the negative control), or no peptide at all. The spike-specific CD4+ TCR repertoire was compared before and after mRNA vaccination in over 9 COVID-19 convalescent patients and a handful of infection-naive healthy vaccine recipients. Post-COVID blood samples were collected from convalescent patients a median of roughly 100 days after diagnosis, with a range of roughly 35 to 170 days. Post-vaccine blood samples were obtained a median of around 67 days after the second vaccine dose, with a range of about 14 to 250 days. Broader findings and caveats from the paper: An increase in the median number of SARS-CoV-2-reactive clonotypes from 21 after infection to a few dozen after vaccination was observed, but the change was not found to be significant. The study included relatively few convalescent patients and did not analyze early timepoints after natural infection. Among the post-vaccine SARS-CoV-2-reactive clones in convalescent patients, a median around 86% showed up only after vaccination, which suggests vaccine-specific priming. Of the vaccine-specific clones in convalescent patients, 304 of 307, or nearly all, reacted only to SARS-CoV-2 spike and did not cross-react with common cold coronaviruses.

Library preparation used PCR. DNA from cultured CD4+ T cells was subjected to TCR sequencing with the Oncomine TCR Beta short-read assay at the Johns Hopkins FTIC core. Genomic DNA was extracted from the cultured CD4+ T cells with the QIAamp micro DNA kit. The Oncomine TCR Beta libraries from cultured CD4+ T cells were pooled using unique dual indexes and then sequenced on an Illumina iSeq 100. Regarding the original processing steps: Non-productive sequences were filtered out, and CDR3s that did not start with C, did not end with F or W, or were shorter than 7 amino acids were discarded. The MANAFEST web application was used to identify antigen-specific clonotypes by comparing peptide-stimulated wells against reference wells and other culture wells. Positive clones required FDR below 0.05, an odds ratio above 5, and productive frequency above 0.1% in at least two of three replicate wells. Clonotypes that were significantly expanded in both SARS-CoV-2 spike wells and at least one common cold coronavirus spike condition were defined as cross-reactive. CDR3 homology was assessed with Levenshtein distances (stringdist) and unrooted phylogenetic trees (ape) in R version 3.6.1. The raw public data were reprocessed by TCRdb itself: fastp quality trimming at Q25, MiXCR clonotype calling, in-frame beta chains only. For every CDR3 protein sequence, its rows merge into one entry that carries the most common genes and DNA. For this entry, the V and J calls and clone size follow TCRdb and not the study's own pipeline. This sample comprises some 19,000 distinct CDR3 sequences, nearly 55% of them detected only once. The ten largest clones add up to less than 7% of the sample.

V is reduced by 1 base and J by 7 bases, leaving a spacing of 7 bases between them. CDR3 length: 12 amino acids, cysteine to phenylalanine. Only the CDR3 portion is preserved as DNA: 36 bases, with reading frame beginning at the first base. The germline V gene yields SGHTA for CDR1 and FQGNSA for CDR2. This clonotype was sampled from a human donor who had recovered from COVID-19. Source material: CD4+ T cells from blood, cultured in vitro. The chain is assembled from TRBV7-2 and TRBJ1-2, with an unclear D gene assignment. The CDR3 region: CASSLVAVGYTF. The nucleotide sequence reads TGTGCCAGCAGCTTAGTTGCGGTTGGCTACACCTTC. With the portions outside the CDR3 filled from the reference TRBV7-2 and TRBJ1-2 genes, the complete variable region becomes GAGVSQSPSNKVTEKGKDVELRCDPISGHTALYWYRQSLGQGLEFLIYFQGNSAPDKSGLPSDRFSAERTGGSVSTLTIQRTQQEDSAVYLCASSLVAVGYTFGSGTRLTVV.